The entry below describes one T cell receptor (beta chain). This specimen comes from a study of cytomegalovirus exposure and HLA in healthy donors. 60 Vbeta and 13 Jbeta primers were used in PCR. The assay was immunoSEQ multiplex PCR, and TCRdb's table has in-frame clones only and misses some. Of under 200,000 clones in the sample, over 80% were seen once. Germline CDR1 MNHEY, CDR2 SVGAGI. The CDR3 runs to 15 residues. V lost 4 bases to trimming and J lost 3 bases, with 15 bases between them. The chain links TRBV6-5 to TRBJ1-1; D is unclear. Specimen: PBMCs. The source is a middle-aged man in good health and CMV-seropositive. In DNA, the CDR3 is TGTGCCAGCAGTTCGGAGTTACAGAGGGACACTGAAGCTTTCTTT. Translated, it gives CASSSELQRDTEAFF.